A selection of T cell receptor beta chains follows, all from one sample in a study of blood T cell repertoires in COVID-19. The table came from immunoSEQ multiplex PCR; TCRdb's copy has only in-frame clones and leaves some out. The sample lists some 110,000 clones, around nine tenths occurring once. The sample comprised peripheral blood. All receptors come from a human donor in a cohort sampled during active COVID-19. The CDR3 runs from the conserved cysteine through the conserved F or W. Fields, in order: J gene, V gene, clone size, D gene, CDR3 DNA, CDR3 protein. D genes are given only for firm matches. Clone size is shown for a subset of rows, as once, few, many or a class of expanded clone.

>TRBJ2-7|TRBV7-3|-|-
TGTGCCAGCAGCTTAGGGGCCGGAAGCTACGAGCAGTACTTC
CASSLGAGSYEQYF
>TRBJ1-4|TRBV5-1|few|TRBD1
TGCGCCAGCAGGCCCGGGACAGGGGGTGAAAAACTGTTTTTT
CASRPGTGGEKLFF
>TRBJ1-3|TRBV7-9|-|-
TGTGCCAGCAGCTTAATCTCGAGTATAGAACATTTT
CASSLISSIEHF
>TRBJ1-1|TRBV5-4|-|-
TGTGCCAGCAGCCCCGGGCTACGGGGGAACACTGAAGCTTTCTTT
CASSPGLRGNTEAFF
>TRBJ2-1|TRBV19|-|-
TGTGCCAGTAGTTTGGGTGAACGGAGCTCCTACAATGAGCAGTTCTTC
CASSLGERSSYNEQFF
>TRBJ1-2|TRBV24-1|once|-
TGTGCCACCAGTGATTCGGGTACTAATGGCTACACCTTC
CATSDSGTNGYTF
>TRBJ2-1|TRBV7-9|-|-
TGTGCCAGCAGCTTAGATCTGGGGGACAAACATGGGCAGTTCTTC
CASSLDLGDKHGQFF
>TRBJ2-6|TRBV18|-|TRBD2
TGTGCCAGCTCACCACCCGGGCTAGCGGGTTTGGCTGGGGCCAACGTCCTGACTTTC
CASSPPGLAGLAGANVLTF
>TRBJ1-5|TRBV6-2/TRBV6-3|-|-
TGTGCCAGCAGCCGTTCGTCGGGGGGTGGGAATCAGCCCCAGCATTTT
CASSRSSGGGNQPQHF
>TRBJ1-4|TRBV7-9|-|-
TGTGCCAGCCCTGAACGAGAGGATGAAAAACTGTTTTTT
CASPEREDEKLFF
>TRBJ2-7|TRBV11-2|-|-
TGTGCCAGCAGCTTAGATCAGGCCAGGTACGAGCAGTACTTC
CASSLDQARYEQYF
>TRBJ1-1|TRBV2|once|-
TGTGCCAGCACTGTACAGGGCAAGAACACTGAAGCTTTCTTT
CASTVQGKNTEAFF
>TRBJ1-1|TRBV4-3|-|-
TGCGCCAGCAGCCAAGATAGATCAGGGACTGCTGAAGCTTTCTTT
CASSQDRSGTAEAFF
>TRBJ2-1|TRBV9|-|-
TGTGCCAGCAGCGTAGGGGGGGACTCCTACAATGAGCAGTTCTTC
CASSVGGDSYNEQFF
>TRBJ2-7|TRBV21-1|-|-
TGTGCCAGCAGCAAGTTAGCGGGGGACGAGCAGTACTTC
CASSKLAGDEQYF
>TRBJ1-3|TRBV6-5|-|-
TGTGCCAGCAGTTACTCTTCCCGGGGAACAGGAAACACCATATATTTT
CASSYSSRGTGNTIYF
>TRBJ1-5|TRBV7-8|-|-
TGTGCCAGCAGCTTAGCGATCGGTGAGATCAATCAGCCCCAGCATTTT
CASSLAIGEINQPQHF
>TRBJ2-7|TRBV29-1|few|-
TGCAGCGCCTCTGCAGAAAACTACGAGCAGTACTTC
CSASAENYEQYF
>TRBJ2-7|TRBV20-1|-|TRBD1
TGCAGTGCCAGTCCCGCCGGGACAGGGTTCGAGCAGTACTTC
CSASPAGTGFEQYF
>TRBJ1-1|TRBV20-1|-|-
TGCAGTGCCCGGACCAGGACAGAAGCTTTCTTT
CSARTRTEAFF
>TRBJ1-2|TRBV9|few|-
TGTGCCAGCAGAGACCAGGACATCGATGGCTACACCTTC
CASRDQDIDGYTF
>TRBJ1-4|TRBV7-2|-|-
TGTGCCAGCAGCTTCGGGGGGAATGAAAAACTGTTTTTT
CASSFGGNEKLFF
>TRBJ1-3|TRBV7-2|-|-
TGTGCCAGCAGCTTATCCCCACAGGGATTTGGAAACACCATATATTTT
CASSLSPQGFGNTIYF
>TRBJ1-2|TRBV29-1|-|-
TGCAGCGACCTCTGGACAGCAAACTATGGCTACACCTTC
CSDLWTANYGYTF
>TRBJ2-3|TRBV9|-|-
TGTGCCAGCAGGAGGGGAGGTGCTAGCACAGATACGCAGTATTTT
CASRRGGASTDTQYF
>TRBJ2-4|TRBV19|once|TRBD2
TGTGCCAGTAGAAACCGGGAGGGAGCCAAAAACATTCAGTACTTC
CASRNREGAKNIQYF
>TRBJ1-1|TRBV2|-|-
TGTGCCAGCAGCCCGTCCACAGGGCGAATGAACACTGAAGCTTTCTTT
CASSPSTGRMNTEAFF
>TRBJ2-1|TRBV28|-|TRBD2
TGTGCCAGCAGGCGTCGGGAGCGGGGTGAGCAGTTCTTC
CASRRRERGEQFF
>TRBJ1-1|TRBV14|medium-sized|-
TGTGCCAGCAGCCAAATGGGGGCCCTGGGCACTGAAGCTTTCTTT
CASSQMGALGTEAFF